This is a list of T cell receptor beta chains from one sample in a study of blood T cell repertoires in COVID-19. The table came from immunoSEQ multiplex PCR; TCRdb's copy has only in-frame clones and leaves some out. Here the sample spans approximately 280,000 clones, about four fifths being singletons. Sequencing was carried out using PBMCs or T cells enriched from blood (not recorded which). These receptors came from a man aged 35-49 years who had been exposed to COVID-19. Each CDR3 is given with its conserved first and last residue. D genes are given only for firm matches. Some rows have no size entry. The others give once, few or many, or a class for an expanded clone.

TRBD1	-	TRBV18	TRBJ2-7	TGTGCCAGCTCACCCCTAACCGGGACAGGGGACGAGCAGTACTTC	CASSPLTGTGDEQYF
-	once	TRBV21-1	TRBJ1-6	TGTGCCAGCAGAAGATCTCGAGGGGGCGTTTCACCCCTCCACTTT	CASRRSRGGVSPLHF
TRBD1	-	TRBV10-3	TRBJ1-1	TGTGCCATCAGGGCGACAGGGGACACTGAAGCTTTCTTT	CAIRATGDTEAFF
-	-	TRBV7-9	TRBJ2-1	TGTGCCAGCAGCTCCGCAGCGCCCTCCTACAATGAGCAGTTCTTC	CASSSAAPSYNEQFF
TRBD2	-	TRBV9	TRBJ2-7	TGTGCCAGCAGCGTAAAGCGGGGGGGCGAGCAGTACTTC	CASSVKRGGEQYF
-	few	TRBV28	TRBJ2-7	TGTGCCAGCAGTTACCCCCCTCTATCCTACGAGCAGTACTTC	CASSYPPLSYEQYF
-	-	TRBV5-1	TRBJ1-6	TGCGCCAGCAGCTTGGGTCAGCGGGTAGCCCCCCTCCACTTT	CASSLGQRVAPLHF
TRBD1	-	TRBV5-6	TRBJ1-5	TGTGCCAGCAGCCTGACAGGGGAGAGCAATCAGCCCCAGCATTTT	CASSLTGESNQPQHF
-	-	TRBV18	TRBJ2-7	TGTGCCAGCTCACCGCCAGGGTGGATCTACGAGCAGTACTTC	CASSPPGWIYEQYF
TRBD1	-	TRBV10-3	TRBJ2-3	TGTGCCATCAGTGAGGGACAGGGGTTCACAGATACGCAGTATTTT	CAISEGQGFTDTQYF
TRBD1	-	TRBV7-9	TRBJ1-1	TGTGCCAGCAGCTTGGGGACAGGGTCCACTGAAGCTTTCTTT	CASSLGTGSTEAFF
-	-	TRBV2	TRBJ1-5	TGTGCCAGCAGCGTGAGGCGGGTCAATCAGCCCCAGCATTTT	CASSVRRVNQPQHF
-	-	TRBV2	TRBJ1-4	TGTGCCAGCAGTGGTCTGCCCCCCTCGGCGGGTGAAAAACTGTTTTTT	CASSGLPPSAGEKLFF
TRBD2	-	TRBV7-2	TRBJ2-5	TGTGCCAGCAGCTCTCGGACTAGCGGGAGGGGTCCGTACTTC	CASSSRTSGRGPYF
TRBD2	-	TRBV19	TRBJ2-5	TGTGCCAGTAGTATCCTGGGACTAGCGGGAGAGACCCAGTACTTC	CASSILGLAGETQYF
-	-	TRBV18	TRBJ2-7	TGTGCCAGCTCACCAAGATCAGGGGAAGGTGTCTACGAGCAGTACTTC	CASSPRSGEGVYEQYF
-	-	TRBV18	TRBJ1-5	TGTGCCAGCTCACCGCGACGACTCGGGGGTACTGGCAATCAGCCCCAGCATTTT	CASSPRRLGGTGNQPQHF
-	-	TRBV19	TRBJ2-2	TGTGCCAGTAGTCGGACTCTTACGAACACCGGGGAGCTGTTTTTT	CASSRTLTNTGELFF
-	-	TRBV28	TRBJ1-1	TGTGCCAGCAGTAGCGTTGGTACTGAAGCTTTCTTT	CASSSVGTEAFF
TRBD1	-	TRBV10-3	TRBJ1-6	TGTGCCATCAGTGCAGCGACAGGGGGCGATTCACCCCTCCACTTT	CAISAATGGDSPLHF
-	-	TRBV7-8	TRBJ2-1	TGTGCCAGCAGCTTGTCTTCCGGGTTCTCCTACAATGAGCAGTTCTTC	CASSLSSGFSYNEQFF
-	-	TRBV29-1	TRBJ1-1	TGCAGCGTTGCAGTCCAGGACATCGTGAACACTGAAGCTTTCTTT	CSVAVQDIVNTEAFF
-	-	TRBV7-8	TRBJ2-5	TGTGCCAGCCTTGGGGGGGCGGTCTGGGAGACCCAGTACTTC	CASLGGAVWETQYF
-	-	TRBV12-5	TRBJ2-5	TGTGCTAGTGGTTTTTATTCGGTCGGAGAGACCCAGTACTTC	CASGFYSVGETQYF
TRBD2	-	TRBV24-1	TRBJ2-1	TGTGCCACCAGTGATTTGAGCCTAGCGGGAACTATCTCCTACAATGAGCAGTTCTTC	CATSDLSLAGTISYNEQFF
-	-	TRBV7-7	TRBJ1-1	TGTGCTAGCAGCCCCTTACGTCTGCGAGGGGGAAACACTGAAGCTTTCTTT	CASSPLRLRGGNTEAFF
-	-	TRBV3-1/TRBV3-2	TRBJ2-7	TGTGCCAGCAGCCCAAGCGGAAACACACTCGAGCAGTACTTC	CASSPSGNTLEQYF
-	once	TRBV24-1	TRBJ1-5	TGTGCCACCAGTGATTTCGGAGAACAGCCCCAGCATTTT	CATSDFGEQPQHF
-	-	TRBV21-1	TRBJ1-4	TGTGCCAGCAGCAATCTGACTATAGGAGAAAAACTGTTTTTT	CASSNLTIGEKLFF
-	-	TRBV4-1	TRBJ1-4	TGCGCCAGCAGCCAAGTCTTCGGAGCAACTAATGAAAAACTGTTTTTT	CASSQVFGATNEKLFF
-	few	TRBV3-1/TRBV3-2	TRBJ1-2	TGTGCCAGCCGAATAAGGGGCATTGGGGACTATGGCTACACCTTC	CASRIRGIGDYGYTF
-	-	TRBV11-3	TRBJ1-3	TGTGCCAGCAGCTTGGACAGAGGAAACACCATATATTTT	CASSLDRGNTIYF
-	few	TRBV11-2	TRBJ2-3	TGTGCCAGCAGCTTGGCTAGCAGCACAGATACGCAGTATTTT	CASSLASSTDTQYF
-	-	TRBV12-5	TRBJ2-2	TGTGCTAGTGGTTTGTCCCTACGTGTCGGCACCGGGGAGCTGTTTTTT	CASGLSLRVGTGELFF
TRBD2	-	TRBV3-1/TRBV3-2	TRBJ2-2	TGTGCCAGCAGCCAAGTATCAGCGGGAGTCACCCCGGTCACCGGGGAGCTGTTTTTT	CASSQVSAGVTPVTGELFF
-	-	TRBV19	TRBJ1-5	TGTGCCAGTAAATCTGAGAATTTACGGCCCCAGCATTTT	CASKSENLRPQHF
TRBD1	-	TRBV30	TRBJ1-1	TGTGCCTGGAGTGTCGACAGGGAGGCTTTCTTT	CAWSVDREAFF
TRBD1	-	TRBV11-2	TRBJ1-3	TGTGCCAGCAGCTTCCAGGGGGTGCGAAACACCATATATTTT	CASSFQGVRNTIYF
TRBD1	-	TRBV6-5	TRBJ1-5	TGTGCCAGCAGGGGACAGAATCAGCCCCAGCATTTT	CASRGQNQPQHF
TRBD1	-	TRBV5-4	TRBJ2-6	TGTGCCAGCAGCCAGACATGGGCAGGGGGAAGAAACTCTGGGGCCAACGTCCTGACTTTC	CASSQTWAGGRNSGANVLTF
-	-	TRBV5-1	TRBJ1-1	TGCGCCAGCAGCTTGGGTTCGGGTCGTACTGAAGCTTTCTTT	CASSLGSGRTEAFF
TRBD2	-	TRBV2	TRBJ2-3	TGTGCCAGCAGTGATTTTTGGACTAGCGGGGGAAGCACAGATACGCAGTATTTT	CASSDFWTSGGSTDTQYF
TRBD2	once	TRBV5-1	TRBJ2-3	TGCGCCAGCAGCGAAGGACTAGCGGGCTCCACAGATACGCAGTATTTT	CASSEGLAGSTDTQYF
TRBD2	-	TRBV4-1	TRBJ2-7	TGCGCCAGCAGCCAAGAACTAGCGTACGAGCAGTACTTC	CASSQELAYEQYF
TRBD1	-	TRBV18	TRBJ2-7	TGTGCCAGCTCACCACCGGGACAGGGGACTCAAGAGCAGTACTTC	CASSPPGQGTQEQYF
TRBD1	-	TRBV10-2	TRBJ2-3	TGCGCCAGCACCGGGGGCCCGGGACAGGATTCAGATACGCAGTATTTT	CASTGGPGQDSDTQYF